A single sample gave rise to the 20 T cell receptor beta chains below, sequenced in a study of TIL therapy for anti-PD-1-resistant metastatic lung cancer. As for time point: pre-treatment sample, taken before nivolumab and TIL therapy. The libraries were made with immunoSEQ v3. The data were produced by immunoSEQ multiplex PCR, yet TCRdb's version contains in-frame clones alone and is incomplete. Of about 36,000 clones listed, 70% to 75% are singletons. This specimen was blood, taken at baseline. These receptors originate from a person between 25 and 80 years old with non-small cell lung cancer.

V usage is TRBV19 and J usage is TRBJ1-1; D unclear. From germline, CDR1 is LNHDA and CDR2 SQIVND (reference sequence). V was pared by 5 bases and J by 4 bases, with 11 bases between. The CDR3 consists of 13 residues. In DNA form, the CDR3 reads TGTGCCAGTAGTTTTGGGGTTCGCACTGAAGCTTTCTTT. Its protein product is CASSFGVRTEAFF.

This chain joins TRBV19 and TRBJ1-2; D is possibly TRBD1 (5 bases). The CDR3 length is 17 residues. Germline assignment: CDR1 LNHDA and CDR2 SQIVND (reference sequence). V lost 7 bases and J 0 bases, leaving 21 bases between the germline ends. The CDR3: CASISRAGSMANYGYTF. CDR3 DNA: TGTGCCAGTATCAGCAGGGCAGGGAGTATGGCTAACTATGGCTACACCTTC.

V gene TRBV7-2 combines with J gene TRBJ1-1; TRBD1 matches at 7 bases. This CDR3 comprises 15 residues. With V trimmed by 5 bases and J by 4 bases, 10 bases remained unmatched. The germline gives CDR1 SGHTA, CDR2 FQGNSA. Written as DNA, the CDR3 is TGTGCCAGCAGCCACAGTTCAGCAGGGGGCACTGAAGCTTTCTTT. Translated: CASSHSSAGGTEAFF. The whole variable domain, filled in from reference TRBV7-2 and TRBJ1-1, reads GAGVSQSPSNKVTEKGKDVELRCDPISGHTALYWYRQSLGQGLEFLIYFQGNSAPDKSGLPSDRFSAERTGGSVSTLTIQRTQQEDSAVYLCASSHSSAGGTEAFFGQGTRLTVV.

The chain uses TRBV6-6 and TRBJ2-1, with a weak D call TRBD1 (6 bases). The CDR3 has 15 amino acids. Germline-derived CDR1 and CDR2 are MNHNY and SVGAGI (reference sequence). V shed 4 bases and J shed 0 bases, with 10 bases lying between them. Written as DNA, the CDR3 is TGTGCCAGCAGTTCTACAGGGATCTCCTACAATGAGCAGTTCTTC. Its translation is CASSSTGISYNEQFF.

The chain uses TRBV6-4 and TRBJ1-6; TRBD1 matches 9 bases. The CDR3 consists of 14 residues. The germline CDR1 and CDR2 sequences are MRHNA and SNTAGT. V was pared by 6 bases and J by 7 bases, with 4 bases of the junction left unmatched. The CDR3 protein is CASRGGTGNSPLHF. CDR3 in DNA: TGTGCCAGCAGGGGAGGGACAGGGAATTCACCCCTCCACTTT.

V is TRBV28 and J is TRBJ2-5; no clear D. Germline V gene sequence: CDR1 MDHEN, CDR2 SYDVKM. V lost 4 bases, J lost 5 bases, and 14 bases lay in between. The CDR3 contains 14 residues. DNA of the CDR3: TGTGCCAGCAGTTCTACTGGTGGGGTGGAGACCCAGTACTTC. Protein product: CASSSTGGVETQYF.

This sequence joins TRBV25-1 and TRBJ2-3; 15 bases fit TRBD2. J lost 6 bases, V lost 8 bases, and 6 bases had no gene match. The V gene's germline CDR1 is MGHDK and CDR2 SYGVNS. This CDR3 is built from 15 residues. In nucleotides, the CDR3 is TGTGCCAGCGCCATCGGGACTAGCGGGAGGGATACGCAGTATTTT. Its protein product is CASAIGTSGRDTQYF.

The J gene is TRBJ2-1, the V gene TRBV10-3, with 8 bases matching TRBD1. The CDR3 loop spans 15 amino acids. J was trimmed by 6 bases and V by 2 bases; bases with no gene match: 6. Germline values: CDR1 ENHRY, CDR2 SYGVKD. The CDR3 sequence is CAISEGQGVINEQFF. The CDR3 DNA reads as TGTGCCATCAGTGAGGGACAGGGAGTGATCAATGAGCAGTTCTTC.

The chain links TRBV7-7 to TRBJ2-7; TRBD1 or TRBD2 may be the D gene (5 bases each). CDR1 is SSHAT and CDR2 is FNYEAQ in the germline V gene (reference sequence). Trimming shortened V by 5 bases and J by 2 bases, and 13 bases separated the two germline ends. The CDR3 contains 14 residues. This CDR3 is CASSPGPGTYEQYF. In DNA form, the CDR3 reads TGTGCCAGCAGCCCGGGACCGGGGACCTACGAGCAGTACTTC.

The rearrangement uses TRBV4-3 and TRBJ1-4, with D hard to call. Germline loops: CDR1 LGHNA, CDR2 YSLEER. The V and J ends lost 0 bases and 3 bases respectively, with 11 bases between them. The CDR3 length is 16 residues. CDR3 in amino acids: CASSQDVAGSNEKLFF. Here the CDR3 DNA reads TGCGCCAGCAGCCAAGACGTCGCGGGTTCTAATGAAAAACTGTTTTTT.

J is TRBJ1-2 and V is TRBV4-2, with D uncertain. CDR3 size: 16 residues. Germline values: CDR1 LGHNA, CDR2 YNFKEQ. Trimming stripped 0 bases from V and 1 base from J, with 12 bases between. The CDR3 sequence is CASSQDSQAFNYGYTF. For the CDR3, the DNA is TGTGCCAGCAGCCAAGATTCCCAGGCCTTTAACTATGGCTACACCTTC.

The chain combines TRBV29-1 with TRBJ2-4, with D possibly TRBD1 on 6 matching bases. The CDR3 has 16 amino acids. Germline V lookup: CDR1 SQVTM, CDR2 ANQGSEA. V was pared by 3 bases and J by 3 bases, with 18 bases between. The CDR3 DNA sequence: TGCAGCGTTGATCAGGTTCAGGGGTACGACAAAAACATTCAGTACTTC. Translation: CSVDQVQGYDKNIQYF.

This clone has only one observation. The gene calls are TRBV6-1 and TRBJ2-7, with 7 nucleotides matching TRBD1. V dropped 1 base and J dropped 3; count of bases not matched to a gene: 6. Germline assignment: CDR1 MNHNS and CDR2 SASEGT. The CDR3 totals 15 residues. The CDR3 coding sequence is TGTGCCAGCAGTGAAGGGAAAGGGGGCTTCTACGAGCAGTACTTC. Its protein is CASSEGKGGFYEQYF.

This clone was counted between two and nine times. The chain uses TRBV19 and TRBJ1-5; D is ambiguous. Germline V gives CDR1 LNHDA, CDR2 SQIVND (reference sequence). Trimming left V 10 bases short and J 5 bases short, with 21 bases between. The CDR3 extends over 15 amino acids. The CDR3 nucleotides are TGTGCCACTAAGACCGCCAAGGGAGCCCATCAGCCCCAGCATTTT. Amino acids: CATKTAKGAHQPQHF.

This clone was counted between two and nine times. The chain couples TRBV5-6 to TRBJ1-6, with D unresolved. The CDR3 is 15 residues long. The V gene lost 0 bases and the J gene lost 7 bases, with 11 bases spanning the gap. Looked up from germline, CDR1 is SGHDT and CDR2 is YYEEEE. In nucleotides, the CDR3 is TGTGCCAGCAGCTTGGCCCCACGGTTCAATTCACCCCTCCACTTT. Translating gives CASSLAPRFNSPLHF.

The chain has TRBV30 and TRBJ1-1; no clear D gene. CDR1 and CDR2 (germline): GTSNPN, SVGIG (reference sequence). This CDR3 comprises 10 residues. V was trimmed by 4 bases and J by 6 bases, leaving 6 bases between them. CDR3 in amino acids: CAWIRSEAFF. The CDR3 region has the DNA TGTGCCTGGATTCGGTCTGAAGCTTTCTTT.

This rearrangement joins TRBV28 to TRBJ2-7; D ambiguous. The CDR3 loop spans 16 amino acids. Trimming took off 2 bases at V and 5 bases at J, with 19 bases between the two ends. Germline lookup yields CDR1 MDHEN and CDR2 SYDVKM. The CDR3 region is CASSLGYQDPLHEQYF. Here the CDR3 DNA reads TGTGCCAGCAGTTTAGGTTATCAGGACCCTCTCCACGAGCAGTACTTC. Full variable domain (missing parts from reference TRBV28 and TRBJ2-7): DVKVTQSSRYLVKRTGEKVFLECVQDMDHENMFWYRQDPGLGLRLIYFSYDVKMKEKGDIPEGYSVSREKKERFSLILESASTNQTSMYLCASSLGYQDPLHEQYFGPGTRLTVT.

The chain is built from TRBV4-1 and TRBJ2-4; 11 nucleotides line up with TRBD2. Germline CDR1 is MGHRA and CDR2 is YSYEKL. This CDR3 spans 18 amino acids. V gave up 5 bases and J gave up 3 bases; unmatched junction bases: 12. The CDR3 nucleotides read TGCGCCAGCAGCGCCCAACCCGGGACTAGCGGCAACAAAAACATTCAGTACTTC. This sequence encodes CASSAQPGTSGNKNIQYF.

V gene TRBV7-9 combines with J gene TRBJ2-7, with D hard to call. The germline V gene encodes CDR1 SEHNR and CDR2 FQNEAQ (reference sequence). The V end lost 3 bases, the J end lost 4 bases, and 10 bases lay between the germline ends. The CDR3 consists of 13 residues. As DNA, the CDR3 is TGTGCCAGCAGCTTGGCGCCTCCTTACGAGCAGTACTTC. It translates to CASSLAPPYEQYF.

Note on this clone: At one of its ends the junction is not consistent with the germline gene, which may arise from a read error. This sequence joins TRBV28 and TRBJ2-5; D unclear. Germline-derived CDR1 and CDR2 are MDHEN and SYDVKM. The CDR3 runs 10 residues. As DNA, the CDR3 is TGTGCCACCGACAAAGAGGCCCAGTACTTC. Its protein product is CATDKEAQYF.